These T cell receptor beta chains were read from a single sample in a study of T cell changes during pregnancy in multiple sclerosis. Clones were sequenced by immunoSEQ multiplex PCR, and TCRdb holds only the in-frame ones, with some missing. The sample records 50,000 or so clones, more than 85% being singletons. Sequencing was performed on peripheral blood, taken after pregnancy. These receptors originate from a female donor in good health, enrolled as a control in a pregnancy study. Each CDR3 is given with its conserved first and last residue. A D gene is named only where the DNA matches it firmly. Rows give clone size only sometimes, using once, few, many, or a class for an expanded clone.

j_call,clone_size,v_call,d_call,cdr3_nt,cdr3_aa
TRBJ2-5,.,TRBV6-4,TRBD1,TGTGCCAGCAGTGACCCAGACGGGACAGGGGACCACCAAGAGACCCAGTACTTC,CASSDPDGTGDHQETQYF
TRBJ1-5,.,TRBV19,.,TGTGCCACCACCCTAGCCAGGTTCAATCAGCCCCAGCATTTT,CATTLARFNQPQHF
TRBJ2-3,.,TRBV11-2,.,TGTGCCAGCAGCTCCGCCCAGGGATCAGATACGCAGTATTTT,CASSSAQGSDTQYF
TRBJ1-2,few,TRBV7-9,.,TGTGCCAGCGGATCGGGGGGCGCGCTCAACTATGGCTACACCTTC,CASGSGGALNYGYTF
TRBJ1-5,.,TRBV5-6,.,TGTGCCAGCAGTTTTCAGGGGACGGGGCCCCAGCATTTT,CASSFQGTGPQHF
TRBJ1-1,.,TRBV7-6,.,TGTGCCAGCAGCTTTCAGTCGTACACTGAAGCTTTCTTT,CASSFQSYTEAFF
TRBJ1-6,.,TRBV5-1,.,TGCGCCAGCAGCTTTGACTTACCTAATTCACCCCTCCACTTT,CASSFDLPNSPLHF
TRBJ2-3,.,TRBV2,.,TGTGCCAGCAGTGACCCAGGGGCCAGTAGCACAGATACGCAGTATTTT,CASSDPGASSTDTQYF
TRBJ1-2,.,TRBV5-1,.,TGCGCCAGCAGCCCCGACAGCTATGGCTACACCTTC,CASSPDSYGYTF
TRBJ2-5,.,TRBV11-3,TRBD2,TGTGCCAGCAGCTTGGGACTAGCGGGAGGTAACCAAGAGACCCAGTACTTC,CASSLGLAGGNQETQYF
TRBJ2-1,few,TRBV18,.,TGTGCCACCCAATCCCCAGGGAGGCACAATGAGCAGTTCTTC,CATQSPGRHNEQFF
TRBJ1-1,.,TRBV5-1,.,TGCGCCAGCAGCTTGGAAGGGGTCGGGGGCACTGAAGCTTTCTTT,CASSLEGVGGTEAFF
TRBJ2-7,.,TRBV19,TRBD1,TGTGCCAGTAGTACGACCGGGACAGGGTCTACCGAGCAGTACTTC,CASSTTGTGSTEQYF
TRBJ1-1,.,TRBV19,.,TGTGCGACTGACGGGGTGAACACTGAAGCTTTCTTT,CATDGVNTEAFF
TRBJ2-3,.,TRBV10-2,.,TGCGCCAGCAGGAGGAGCACAGATACGCAGTATTTT,CASRRSTDTQYF
TRBJ2-7,.,TRBV7-2,TRBD2,TGTGCCAGCAGCTCTCGCGGACTAGCGGGTTTAATCTACGAGCAGTACTTC,CASSSRGLAGLIYEQYF
TRBJ2-3,.,TRBV7-2,.,TGTGCCAGCAGCTTATCTGGGGCTTTCACAGATACGCAGTATTTT,CASSLSGAFTDTQYF
TRBJ1-1,.,TRBV4-3,TRBD1,TGCGCCAGCAGCCAATCAATCGACAGGGACACTGAAGCTTTCTTT,CASSQSIDRDTEAFF
TRBJ1-1,.,TRBV27,TRBD1,TGTGCCAGCAGCGGACAGGCGAACACTGAAGCTTTCTTT,CASSGQANTEAFF
TRBJ1-3,.,TRBV6-1,TRBD1,TGTGCCAGCAAGCTGACAGGGACTGGAAACACCATATATTTT,CASKLTGTGNTIYF
TRBJ2-7,.,TRBV2,.,TGTGCCAGCAGTCCCGACAGGTCCTACGAGCAGTACTTC,CASSPDRSYEQYF
TRBJ2-5,.,TRBV6-6,TRBD2,TGTGCCAGCGCGCCAGCGGGGAAAGAGACCCAGTACTTC,CASAPAGKETQYF
TRBJ2-2,.,TRBV9,TRBD1,TGTGCCAGCACCGGGACAGGGGACGACGGGGAGCTGTTTTTT,CASTGTGDDGELFF
TRBJ2-1,.,TRBV4-3,TRBD2,TGCGCCAGCAGCCAAAGAATGGCTAGCGGATATACCTACAATGAGCAGTTCTTC,CASSQRMASGYTYNEQFF
TRBJ1-5,.,TRBV6-6,.,TGTGCCAGCAGTTATGGACAGCTCAATCAGCCCCAGCATTTT,CASSYGQLNQPQHF
TRBJ2-7,.,TRBV6-6,.,TGTGCCAGCATGGGGGGACAGCACTACGAGCAGTACTTC,CASMGGQHYEQYF
TRBJ1-1,.,TRBV7-9,.,TGTGCCAGCAGCTTAAGGGGGTTCGACGAAGCTTTCTTT,CASSLRGFDEAFF
TRBJ2-3,.,TRBV27,TRBD2,TGTGCCAGCAGTTTACATCGCGGGGGGAGCACAGATACGCAGTATTTT,CASSLHRGGSTDTQYF
TRBJ1-3,.,TRBV5-1,.,TGCGCCAGCAGCTTTGACAGCCTTTTCTCTGGAAACACCATATATTTT,CASSFDSLFSGNTIYF
TRBJ1-5,.,TRBV7-2,.,TGTGCCACCGGAAGGGGCACTAATCAGCCCCAGCATTTT,CATGRGTNQPQHF
TRBJ2-5,.,TRBV5-1,TRBD1,TGCGCCAGCAGCCCCGGGACAGGGCAAGAGACCCAGTACTTC,CASSPGTGQETQYF
TRBJ1-1,once,TRBV25-1,.,TGTGCCAGCAGTGTTGCAGGGGCTTTGACTGAAGCTTTCTTT,CASSVAGALTEAFF
TRBJ1-1,.,TRBV27,.,TGTGCCAGCAGTTTAGCCCTTGGGAGAACTGAAGCTTTCTTT,CASSLALGRTEAFF
TRBJ1-1,few,TRBV4-1,TRBD1,TGCGCCAGCAGCCAAGCTCCGGACAGGGACACTGAAGCTTTCTTT,CASSQAPDRDTEAFF
TRBJ1-2,.,TRBV9,TRBD1,TGTGCCAGCAGCGGTCAGAAGACAGGGTTGAACTATGGCTACACCTTC,CASSGQKTGLNYGYTF
TRBJ2-7,once,TRBV29-1,.,TGCAGCGTTGAGGTCAGCTACGAGCAGTACTTC,CSVEVSYEQYF
TRBJ2-3,.,TRBV9,TRBD2,TGTGCCAGCAGCGCCGGGGGGGGCGGATTCACAGATACGCAGTATTTT,CASSAGGGGFTDTQYF
TRBJ2-5,.,TRBV5-1,TRBD1,TGCGCCAGCAGCTTGGTGGGACAGAGGAGGGAGACCCAGTACTTC,CASSLVGQRRETQYF
TRBJ1-2,.,TRBV25-1,TRBD1,TGTGCCAGCAGTGACGCACAGGGGACTCATGGCTACACCTTC,CASSDAQGTHGYTF
TRBJ2-4,.,TRBV5-1,TRBD1,TGCGCCAGCAGCCCGTCCCGGGACAGGGGGGCCAAAAACATTCAGTACTTC,CASSPSRDRGAKNIQYF
TRBJ1-4,once,TRBV25-1,.,TGTGCCAGCAGTGAGTACAGGGCGGGTGGAGAAAAACTGTTTTTT,CASSEYRAGGEKLFF
TRBJ2-5,.,TRBV10-3,.,TGTGCCAGCGGCGGCCCGTACCAAGAGACCCAGTACTTC,CASGGPYQETQYF
TRBJ2-1,once,TRBV9,TRBD2,TGTGCCAGCAGCACCAGCGGGAGGTCGTCGGGTGAGCAGTTCTTC,CASSTSGRSSGEQFF
TRBJ1-3,.,TRBV11-2,TRBD1,TGTGCCAGCAGCTTAGTGGGGACAGGGGTCGGAAACACCATATATTTT,CASSLVGTGVGNTIYF
TRBJ1-1,.,TRBV4-1,.,TGCGCCAGCAGCCAAGACGTAGGGGCAGGAGGGACTGAAGCTTTCTTT,CASSQDVGAGGTEAFF
TRBJ2-1,once,TRBV5-1,TRBD2,TGCGCCAGCAGCTTAACTAGCGGGACGAATGAGCAGTTCTTC,CASSLTSGTNEQFF
TRBJ2-3,once,TRBV4-1,TRBD2,TGCGCCAGCAGCGTCCGACTAGCGGGGGGGATCACAGATACGCAGTATTTT,CASSVRLAGGITDTQYF
TRBJ1-2,.,TRBV27,.,TGTGCCAGCAGTTCCCCGACAGGCCTCTCGGGGGGCTACACCTTC,CASSSPTGLSGGYTF